Sequencing of this T cell receptor beta chain was carried out in a study of T cells in Graves' hyperthyroidism and ophthalmopathy (dated by TCRdb to between 2018 and 2021). For context, the study as a whole: Peripheral blood was collected at initial diagnosis, before any treatment. TCR Vbeta CDR3 sequencing of 130 to 150 peripheral blood samples (roughly 43 ophthalmopathy, about 75 hyperthyroidism and around 17 progressor patients) is reported in the paper. After blood sampling, hyperthyroidism patients were treated with methimazole at a starting dose of 30 mg daily, and ophthalmopathy patients were treated with high-dose intravenous methylprednisolone. A discovery cohort of about 96 patients, about 44 with Graves' ophthalmopathy and more than 55 with stable Graves' hyperthyroidism, was used to find distinguishing TCR V-J signatures. In six Graves' hyperthyroidism patients, the study also compared T-cell repertoires from thyroid tissue with T-cell repertoires from blood. The 100 discovery patients were randomly split 7:3 into training and test sets. Prospective prediction of ophthalmopathy was tested in an independent validation cohort consisting of 18 hyperthyroidism patients and more than 15 patients who later progressed to ophthalmopathy. What the study reported, not specific to this receptor: A 13 V-J signature model separated ophthalmopathy from stable hyperthyroidism, with roughly 88% sensitivity and 81.08% specificity in cross-validation and 80%/75% in testing. In validation, progression to ophthalmopathy was predicted by the model with around 70% sensitivity and approximately 78% specificity, a median of roughly 6.4 months before onset. Sample size was not statistically predetermined, and blinding of investigators to group allocation was not performed. Most expanded thyroid clonotypes (frequency above 0.001) were also detected in blood, a finding suggesting that blood repertoires may reflect thyroid immune responses.

Ophthalmopathy patients had moderately to severely active disease, Clinical Activity Score of at least 3, NOSPECS grade of at least 4, and duration under 3 months. Any patient with an uncontrolled infection, another autoimmune disease, pregnancy or lactation was excluded. Diagnoses were established on the basis of clinical symptoms, serum thyroxine and TRAb, thyroid ultrasound, and orbital computed tomography. PBMCs were separated from roughly 10 ml of fresh peripheral blood using Ficoll-Paque density gradient centrifugation. Total RNA was extracted using Trizol reagent, and RNA quality was assessed on an Agilent 2100 Bioanalyzer. V loses 3 bases at its end and J loses 5 bases; junction bases beyond the gene matches: 4. The CDR3, from cysteine to phenylalanine, totals 15 residues. Only CDR3 DNA remains: 45 bases, in frame from the first base. For CDR1 and CDR2, the germline V gene lists KGHDR and SFDVKD.

TCR beta CDR3 regions were amplified from RNA transcripts. The TCR CDR3 was subjected to a first round of RT-PCR using the HTBI primer set and the Qiagen OneStep RT-PCR kit. The libraries were constructed in a second round of multiplex PCR and then size-selected and purified. Paired-end sequencing of the libraries was performed with 100 bp reads on an Illumina HiSeq2000. The authors' pipeline ran thus. SOAPnuke was used to process the raw data, removing reads that contained adapters or uncalled bases, had a mean Phred below 15, or lacked an exact match to the constant primer or identifier. COPE v1.2.5 was used to merge high-quality paired reads, and clonotypes were defined as unique nucleotide sequences. Clonotypes were aligned to IMGT TRBV, TRBD and TRBJ reference segments using MiTCR v1.1. Analysis was restricted to V-J combinations with a frequency above 0.0001, which covered 99.2% of repertoires. A TCS score was defined as the ratio between F50 (clonal expansion) and ExV (chaos), using BLOSUM62-based TCRdist between CDR3 peptides within each V-J. Welch's t-statistics and random forest reduced roughly 500 V-J features to some 14, which were used in a naive Bayes classifier (R e1071). Starting from the raw public reads, TCRdb applied fastp trimming at Q25, assembled clones with MiXCR and retained in-frame beta chains. Each CDR3 protein appears once, grouped with its most common genes and DNA. The V and J calls shown here were made by TCRdb, not taken from the authors' results. The sample includes some 570,000 distinct CDR3 sequences, with about 14% observed a single time. In total, the top ten clones hold around 7% of the sample.

Points on this clonotype: The antigen it binds to is not known. The record has no base qualities; no much larger clone is one base away.

What was sequenced was blood. This chain is built from TRBV24-1 and TRBJ2-5; the junction holds 11 bases that match TRBD1. The receptor was isolated from a woman between 18 and 29 years old with Graves' ophthalmopathy. The DNA sequence reads TGTGCCACCAGTGATGAGAGGACAGGGGGCGAGACCCAGTACTTC. Translation gives CATSDERTGGETQYF.